This passage covers 27 T cell receptor beta chains from one sample sequenced in a study of blood T cell repertoires in COVID-19. Sequenced by immunoSEQ multiplex PCR; TCRdb stores in-frame clones only, minus some. This table holds over 200,000 clones, approximately 83% found once. Sequencing input: PBMCs or T cells enriched from blood (not recorded which). These receptors all come from a woman between 45 and 60 years old who had recovered from COVID-19.

V and J are TRBV11-2 and TRBJ1-4; 8 bases align to TRBD1. The J segment lost 7 bases and the V segment lost 8 bases, leaving 3 bases of the junction unmatched. Germline CDR1 and CDR2: SGHAT and FQNNGV. This CDR3 is 12 amino acids long. The CDR3 DNA reads as TGTGCCAGCGGTGGGACAGGTGAAAAACTGTTTTTT. It is translated as CASGGTGEKLFF.

Only a few counts were recorded for this clone. The chain is built from TRBV7-9 and TRBJ1-1; no firm D call. Looked up from germline, CDR1 is SEHNR and CDR2 is FQNEAQ (reference sequence). The CDR3 extends over 13 amino acids. The V end was cut by 5 bases, the J end by 1 base, with 8 bases between. CDR3 coding DNA: TGTGCCAGCAGCCAACGGGAGAACACTGAAGCTTTCTTT. Translation: CASSQRENTEAFF.

V is TRBV9 and J is TRBJ2-5; 7 bases agree with TRBD2. CDR1 is SGDLS and CDR2 is YYNGEE in the germline V gene. This CDR3 comprises 15 residues. V gave up 0 bases and J gave up 1 base; unmatched junction bases: 3. CDR3 bases: TGTGCCAGCAGCGTAGATTGGGGGGGCCAAGAGACCCAGTACTTC. Translated, it gives CASSVDWGGQETQYF. Using reference TRBV9 and TRBJ2-5 for the parts outside the CDR3, the full variable domain is DSGVTQTPKHLITATGQRVTLRCSPRSGDLSVYWYQQSLDQGLQFLIQYYNGEERAKGNILERFSAQQFPDLHSELNLSSLELGDSALYFCASSVDWGGQETQYFGPGTRLLVL.

The chain recombines TRBV3-1 (or the pseudogene TRBV3-2) with TRBJ2-1; 12 nucleotides match TRBD2. Germline CDR1 reads LGHDT; CDR2 reads YNNKEL (reference sequence). The CDR3 loop spans 17 amino acids. The V segment lost 1 base and the J segment 7 bases; nucleotides outside the gene matches: 8. CDR3 sequence: CASSQASGRAVINEQFF. Written as DNA, the CDR3 is TGTGCCAGCAGCCAAGCTAGCGGGAGGGCGGTCATAAATGAGCAGTTCTTC.

This sequence joins TRBV5-1 and TRBJ1-2, with D possibly being TRBD1 (5 bases). The V and J ends lost 0 bases and 0 bases respectively, with 9 bases between them. The CDR3 has 15 residues. The germline CDR1 and CDR2 sequences are SGHRS and YFSETQ. CDR3 sequence (DNA): TGCGCCAGCAGCTTGGGTCCAGGGACTAACTATGGCTACACCTTC. It specifies CASSLGPGTNYGYTF.

This clone was recorded once. The DNA for the CDR3 is TGCGCCAGCAGCTTGACTGATAGCGGGGGCTCTTATAATTCACCCCTCCACTTT. Translated, it gives CASSLTDSGGSYNSPLHF. This rearrangement joins TRBV5-1 to TRBJ1-6; D is possibly TRBD1 (6 bases). This CDR3 spans 18 amino acids. In germline, CDR1 is SGHRS, CDR2 YFSETQ. Trimming took off 1 base at V and 4 bases at J, with 18 bases between the two ends.

This chain's CDR3 is CASSARGSNSGNTIYF. CDR3 nucleotide sequence: TGTGCCAGCAGCGCGAGAGGGTCCAACTCTGGAAACACCATATATTTT. V gene TRBV9 combines with J gene TRBJ1-3, with D unresolved. V shed 3 bases and J shed 0 bases, with 13 bases lying between them. The CDR3 runs 16 residues. CDR1 SGDLS and CDR2 YYNGEE come from the germline V gene.

The V gene is TRBV27, the J gene TRBJ2-2, with unresolved D. The CDR3 has 14 amino acids. V dropped 1 base and J dropped 6 bases, with 9 bases sitting between them. The germline gives CDR1 MNHEY, CDR2 SMNVEV (reference sequence). The DNA of the CDR3 is TGTGCCAGCAGTTTATGGGCAGTGCCCGGGGAGCTGTTTTTT. Protein: CASSLWAVPGELFF.

The chain links TRBV6-4 to TRBJ2-3, with TRBD1 identical over 10 bases. CDR1 and CDR2 from the germline V gene are MRHNA and SNTAGT. The junction had 2 bases not matched to a gene; V was cut back by 3 bases and J by 2 bases. The CDR3 runs 15 residues. This chain's CDR3 is CASSEGTGDTDTQYF. The CDR3, as DNA: TGTGCCAGCAGTGAAGGGACAGGGGACACAGATACGCAGTATTTT.

This clone was seen a few times. The chain carries TRBV2 and TRBJ1-2; TRBD1 matches 8 bases. V lost 4 bases to trimming and J lost 6 bases; unmatched junction nucleotides: 7. The V gene's germline CDR1 is SNHLY and CDR2 FYNNEI. The CDR3 length is 14 residues. CDR3 DNA: TGTGCCAGCAGTGGGGCAGGGGGCGGAGATGGCTACACCTTC. Translating it yields CASSGAGGGDGYTF. Full variable domain (outside the CDR3, taken from reference TRBV2 and TRBJ1-2): EPEVTQTPSHQVTQMGQEVILRCVPISNHLYFYWYRQILGQKVEFLVSFYNNEISEKSEIFDDQFSVERPDGSNFTLKIRSTKLEDSAMYFCASSGAGGGDGYTFGSGTRLTVV.

The chain recombines TRBV2 with TRBJ1-4; no firm D call. Germline V CDR1 and CDR2: SNHLY, FYNNEI. The CDR3 loop spans 12 amino acids. V was trimmed by 3 bases and J by 8 bases, leaving 7 bases between them. The CDR3 nucleotides read TGTGCCAGCAGTGACCCCCGGGAAAAACTGTTTTTT. Protein sequence: CASSDPREKLFF.

CDR3 coding DNA: TGTGCCAGCAGCCTTAATAGCGGAGCATTACGAGGGCAGTACTTC. Amino acid sequence: CASSLNSGALRGQYF. The chain has TRBV2 and TRBJ2-7; possibly TRBD2 for D (6 bases). The germline gives CDR1 SNHLY, CDR2 FYNNEI. Trimming left V 6 bases short and J 9 bases short, with 24 bases between. The CDR3 extends over 15 amino acids. The whole variable domain, filled in from reference TRBV2 and TRBJ2-7, reads EPEVTQTPSHQVTQMGQEVILRCVPISNHLYFYWYRQILGQKVEFLVSFYNNEISEKSEIFDDQFSVERPDGSNFTLKIRSTKLEDSAMYFCASSLNSGALRGQYFGPGTRLTVT.

V and J are TRBV11-3 and TRBJ1-5; 7 positions match TRBD1. The CDR3 sequence is 16 residues long. Trimming took 3 bases from V and 0 from J; bases not matched to a gene: 5. Germline V gives CDR1 SGHNT, CDR2 YENEEA. The CDR3 loop is CASSLRGHYSNQPQHF. For the CDR3, the DNA is TGTGCCAGCAGCTTGAGGGGGCATTATAGCAATCAGCCCCAGCATTTT.

The chain carries TRBV19 and TRBJ2-2; TRBD1 agrees at 10 bases. The CDR3 has 14 amino acids. CDR1 is LNHDA, CDR2 SQIVND, per germline (reference sequence). The V gene end was trimmed by 9 bases and the J gene end by 7 bases; junction bases not matched to a gene: 8. The CDR3 sequence: CASRDRGTRGELFF. CDR3 bases: TGTGCCAGCCGGGACAGGGGAACGCGCGGGGAGCTGTTTTTT.

The J gene is TRBJ2-1, the V gene TRBV3-1 (or the pseudogene TRBV3-2); the D is unclear. Germline assignment: CDR1 LGHDT and CDR2 YNNKEL (reference sequence). The V end lost 3 bases, the J end lost 8 bases, and 5 bases lay between the germline ends. This CDR3 contains 11 residues. CDR3 DNA sequence: TGTGCCAGCAGCCACCCCGATGAGCAGTTCTTC. It translates to CASSHPDEQFF.

This CDR3 is CASSVGIGRAQETQYF. The CDR3, as DNA: TGTGCCAGCAGCGTAGGGATCGGGAGGGCCCAAGAGACCCAGTACTTC. This chain joins TRBV9 and TRBJ2-5, with 8 bases matching TRBD2. The CDR3 totals 16 residues. The junction had 5 bases not matched to a gene; V was cut back by 0 bases and J by 1 base. Germline CDR1 reads SGDLS; CDR2 reads YYNGEE. Variable domain in full (rest from reference TRBV9 and TRBJ2-5): DSGVTQTPKHLITATGQRVTLRCSPRSGDLSVYWYQQSLDQGLQFLIQYYNGEERAKGNILERFSAQQFPDLHSELNLSSLELGDSALYFCASSVGIGRAQETQYFGPGTRLLVL.

The chain recombines TRBV28 with TRBJ1-4; 7 positions agree with TRBD1. CDR3 length: 15 amino acids. Trimming removed 6 bases from V and 10 bases from J; junction bases left unmatched: 14. Germline V gene sequence: CDR1 MDHEN, CDR2 SYDVKM. CDR3 coding DNA: TGTGCCAGCAGGACGGGACAGACCCGTCAAGGAAAACTGTTTTTT. This sequence encodes CASRTGQTRQGKLFF.

The chain recombines TRBV2 with TRBJ1-4; 9 bases fit TRBD1. Germline values: CDR1 SNHLY, CDR2 FYNNEI. The CDR3 is made up of 15 amino acids. V shed 7 bases and J 7 bases; nucleotides not matched to a gene: 10. The CDR3 spells CASTYRDRGSEKLFF. The CDR3 DNA follows: TGTGCCAGCACCTACAGAGACAGGGGGAGTGAAAAACTGTTTTTT.

The chain joins TRBV28 to TRBJ2-7, with TRBD1 matching 8 bases. The CDR3 is 15 amino acids. Germline V gene lookup returns CDR1 MDHEN and CDR2 SYDVKM. Trimming removed 6 bases from V and 0 bases from J; junction bases left unmatched: 7. The CDR3 nucleotides are TGTGCCAGCAGGATTATTCAGGGGGCCTCCTACGAGCAGTACTTC. Encoded protein: CASRIIQGASYEQYF.

This chain connects TRBV27 to TRBJ1-1, with a weak D call TRBD1 (5 bases). The V end was cut by 6 bases, the J end by 6 bases, with 17 bases between. The CDR3 spans 14 residues. Germline V gene data show CDR1 as MNHEY and CDR2 as SMNVEV (reference sequence). As DNA, the CDR3 is TGTGCCAGCAGAAACCTCAGGGATCGGGCTGAAGCTTTCTTT. Protein product: CASRNLRDRAEAFF.

The genes are TRBV11-2 and TRBJ1-2; 7 bases line up with TRBD1. CDR1 is SGHAT, CDR2 FQNNGV, per germline. Trimming removed 5 bases from V and 3 bases from J; junction bases left unmatched: 9. The CDR3 has 15 residues. The CDR3 DNA follows: TGTGCCAGCAGCCCAGGGGGGACACCCGACTATGGCTACACCTTC. Translation: CASSPGGTPDYGYTF.

The chain is built from TRBV5-1 and TRBJ2-1; 8 nucleotides agree with TRBD2. V was clipped by 1 base and J by 4 bases; unmatched bases: 7. The CDR3 runs to 16 residues. Germline CDR1 reads SGHRS; CDR2 reads YFSETQ. In DNA form, the CDR3 reads TGCGCCAGCAGCTTGTGGTCCGGGAGGGGGTACAATGAGCAGTTCTTC. Residues: CASSLWSGRGYNEQFF.

This clone was picked up a small number of times. This rearrangement joins TRBV10-3 to TRBJ2-1, with D maybe TRBD1 (6 bases). Deletions cut 3 bases from V and 5 bases from J, with 20 bases between. Germline V lookup: CDR1 ENHRY, CDR2 SYGVKD. CDR3 length equals 17 residues. The CDR3: CAISESLGGVIDNEQFF. The CDR3 nucleotides read TGTGCCATCAGTGAAAGTCTAGGGGGAGTAATAGACAATGAGCAGTTCTTC.

The J gene is TRBJ1-1, the V gene TRBV19; no clear D. The germline V gene has CDR1 LNHDA and CDR2 SQIVND (reference sequence). The V end lost 1 base, the J end lost 5 bases, and 8 bases lay between the germline ends. This CDR3 comprises 13 residues. The CDR3 loop is CASSIVPGTEAFF. The CDR3 nucleotides read TGTGCCAGTAGTATAGTTCCGGGGACTGAAGCTTTCTTT.

The chain employs TRBV7-2 and TRBJ1-1, with D tentatively TRBD1 (5 bases). Between the trimmed V and J ends, which lost 0 bases and 0 bases, there was a span of 8 bases. Per the germline V gene, CDR1 is SGHTA and CDR2 is FQGNSA. The CDR3 loop spans 15 amino acids. The DNA for the CDR3 is TGTGCCAGCAGCTTAGCGGGGGACTTGAACACTGAAGCTTTCTTT. Amino acid sequence: CASSLAGDLNTEAFF.

The V call is TRBV28, the J call TRBJ1-4; D is possibly TRBD1 (5 bases). The CDR3 consists of 16 residues. Germline V gene data show CDR1 as MDHEN and CDR2 as SYDVKM. Trimming took off 4 bases at V and 4 bases at J, with 16 bases between the two ends. CDR3 loop: CASSSIYRSLNEKLFF. CDR3 bases: TGTGCCAGCAGTTCCATTTACAGGTCCCTTAATGAAAAACTGTTTTTT.

The chain uses TRBV6-5 and TRBJ2-7; 7 nucleotides match TRBD2. The CDR3 contains 14 residues. From germline, CDR1 is MNHEY and CDR2 SVGAGI. The V gene end was trimmed by 6 bases and the J gene end by 2 bases; junction bases not matched to a gene: 7. The CDR3, as DNA: TGTGCCAGCAGGCGTGGACTAGGGACCTACGAGCAGTACTTC. Protein product: CASRRGLGTYEQYF.